This entry is about one T cell receptor (beta chain). Antigen unknown. Germline CDR1 reads MDHEN; CDR2 reads SYDVKM. This CDR3 contains 14 residues. V trimming: 7 bases; J trimming: 4 bases; junction bases outside the gene matches: 4. In every patient, relapse followed autologous stem cell transplantation, while exposure to brentuximab vedotin differed. Patients' outcomes at their best amounted to complete response, partial response or progressive disease. The assay was immunoSEQ multiplex PCR, and TCRdb's table has in-frame clones only and misses some. The data show about 13,000 clones, around 77% seen once. The data were obtained in a study of PD-1 blockade in classical Hodgkin lymphoma. Across the whole study: Patients were administered nivolumab (3 mg/kg intravenously) every 2 weeks.

Overall study results and limits: At C4D1, TCR diversity had climbed significantly for CD4+ cells, though not for CD8+ cells. Newly diagnosed patients reportedly had lower baseline TCR diversity than healthy donors.

The sequencing here drew on peripheral blood mononuclear cells (PBMCs), taken at baseline. This chain connects TRBV28 to TRBJ1-6; 7 nucleotides align to TRBD1. The TCR comes from a human donor with classical Hodgkin lymphoma. The CDR3 DNA follows: TGTGCCAGCACCCCGGGACAGTATAATTCACCCCTCCACTTT. Protein sequence: CASTPGQYNSPLHF.